These 3 T cell receptor beta chains originate from one sample sequenced in a study of T cell responses to AZD1222 COVID-19 vaccine. TCRdb's table, derived via immunoSEQ multiplex PCR, lists solely in-frame clones and lacks some. The sample yields roughly 160,000 clones, around nine tenths seen once. The starting material was peripheral blood, obtained on day 0 of AZD1222 vaccination. All receptors derive from an adult in good health.

There are a few counts of this clone. The chain combines TRBV4-2 with TRBJ1-1; D is unresolved. Trimming shortened V by 1 base and J by 6 bases, and 12 bases separated the two germline ends. CDR3 length equals 14 residues. Germline CDR1 and CDR2: LGHNA and YNFKEQ. The CDR3 spells CASSQVGRFAEAFF. CDR3 sequence (DNA): TGTGCCAGCAGCCAAGTAGGAAGGTTCGCTGAAGCTTTCTTT.

The chain links TRBV11-2 to TRBJ1-2, with D perhaps matching TRBD1 (6 bases). This CDR3 is 14 amino acids long. Germline CDR1 reads SGHAT; CDR2 reads FQNNGV. V was cut by 3 bases and J by 7 bases, with 15 bases left in between. The CDR3 sequence: CASSFRGATGGYTF. CDR3 nucleotides: TGTGCCAGCAGCTTTCGGGGGGCGACAGGTGGCTACACCTTC.

The gene calls are TRBV4-2 and TRBJ1-2; D is uncertain. The CDR3 consists of 15 residues. Trimming took off 0 bases at V and 2 bases at J, with 10 bases between the two ends. Germline assignment: CDR1 LGHNA and CDR2 YNFKEQ. In DNA, the CDR3 is TGTGCCAGCAGCCAAGATAGCGCAGGAAACTATGGCTACACCTTC. Translating it yields CASSQDSAGNYGYTF.